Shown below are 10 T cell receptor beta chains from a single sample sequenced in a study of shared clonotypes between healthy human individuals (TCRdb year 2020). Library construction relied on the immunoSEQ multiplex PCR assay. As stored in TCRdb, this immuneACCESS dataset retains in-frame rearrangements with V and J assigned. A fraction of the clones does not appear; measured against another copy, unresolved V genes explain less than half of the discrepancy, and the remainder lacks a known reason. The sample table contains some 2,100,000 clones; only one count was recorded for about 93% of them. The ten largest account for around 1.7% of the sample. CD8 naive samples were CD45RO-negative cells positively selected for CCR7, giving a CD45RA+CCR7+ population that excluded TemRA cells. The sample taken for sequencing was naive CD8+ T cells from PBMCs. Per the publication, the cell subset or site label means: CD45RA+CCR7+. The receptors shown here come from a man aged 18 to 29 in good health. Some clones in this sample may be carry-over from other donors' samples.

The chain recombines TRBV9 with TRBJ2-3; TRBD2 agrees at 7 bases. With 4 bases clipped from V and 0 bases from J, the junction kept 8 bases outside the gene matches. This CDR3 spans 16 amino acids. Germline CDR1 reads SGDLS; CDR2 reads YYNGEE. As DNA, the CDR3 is TGTGCCAGCAGCCTAGTGGCTAGCGGAAGCACAGATACGCAGTATTTT. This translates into CASSLVASGSTDTQYF.

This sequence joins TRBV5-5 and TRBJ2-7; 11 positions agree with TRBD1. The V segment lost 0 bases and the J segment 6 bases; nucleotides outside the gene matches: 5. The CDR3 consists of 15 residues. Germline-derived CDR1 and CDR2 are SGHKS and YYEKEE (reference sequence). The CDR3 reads CASSLGDRGIREQYF. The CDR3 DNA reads TGTGCCAGCAGCTTGGGGGACAGGGGGATTCGCGAGCAGTACTTC.

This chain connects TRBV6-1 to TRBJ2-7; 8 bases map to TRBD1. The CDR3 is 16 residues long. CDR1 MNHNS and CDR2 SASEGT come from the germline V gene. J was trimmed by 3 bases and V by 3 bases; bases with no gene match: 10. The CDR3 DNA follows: TGTGCCAGCAGTGACGACCCGGGACAGGTGGACTACGAGCAGTACTTC. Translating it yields CASSDDPGQVDYEQYF.

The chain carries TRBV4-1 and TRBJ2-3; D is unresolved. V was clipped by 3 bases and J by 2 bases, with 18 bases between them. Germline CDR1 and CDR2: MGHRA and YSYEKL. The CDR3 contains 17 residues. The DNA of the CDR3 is TGCGCCAGCAGCCAGCAACATCGGGTTTCCCCCACAGATACGCAGTATTTT. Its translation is CASSQQHRVSPTDTQYF.

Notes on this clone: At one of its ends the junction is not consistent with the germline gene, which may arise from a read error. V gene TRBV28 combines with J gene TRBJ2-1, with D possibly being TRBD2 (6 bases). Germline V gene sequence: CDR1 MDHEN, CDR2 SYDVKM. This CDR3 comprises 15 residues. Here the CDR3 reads CASSSHRDSHNEQFF. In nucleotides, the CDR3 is TGTGCCAGCAGTTCCCACCGGGACTCCCACAATGAGCAGTTCTTC. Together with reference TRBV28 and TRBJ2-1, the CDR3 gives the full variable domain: DVKVTQSSRYLVKRTGEKVFLECVQDMDHENMFWYRQDPGLGLRLIYFSYDVKMKEKGDIPEGYSVSREKKERFSLILESASTNQTSMYLCASSSHRDSHNEQFFGPGTRLTVL.

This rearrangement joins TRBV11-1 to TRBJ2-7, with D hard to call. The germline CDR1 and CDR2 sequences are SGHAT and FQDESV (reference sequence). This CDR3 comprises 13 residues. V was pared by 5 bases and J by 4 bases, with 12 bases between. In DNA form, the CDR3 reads TGTGCCAGCAGCCCACCGACCCGTTACGAGCAGTACTTC. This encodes CASSPPTRYEQYF.

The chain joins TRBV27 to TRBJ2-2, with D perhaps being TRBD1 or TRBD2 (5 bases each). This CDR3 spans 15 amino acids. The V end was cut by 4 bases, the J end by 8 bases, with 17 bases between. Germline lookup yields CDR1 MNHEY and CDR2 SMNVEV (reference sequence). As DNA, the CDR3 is TGTGCCAGCAGTTCGAGGACGGGGACGGGTGGGGAGCTGTTTTTT. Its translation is CASSSRTGTGGELFF.

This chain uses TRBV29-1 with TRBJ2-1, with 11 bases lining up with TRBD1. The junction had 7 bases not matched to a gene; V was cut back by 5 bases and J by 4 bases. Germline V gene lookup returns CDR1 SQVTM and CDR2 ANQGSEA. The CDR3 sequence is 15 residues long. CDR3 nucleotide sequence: TGCAGCGTTACCGGGACAGGGGGGTGGTACAATGAGCAGTTCTTC. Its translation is CSVTGTGGWYNEQFF.

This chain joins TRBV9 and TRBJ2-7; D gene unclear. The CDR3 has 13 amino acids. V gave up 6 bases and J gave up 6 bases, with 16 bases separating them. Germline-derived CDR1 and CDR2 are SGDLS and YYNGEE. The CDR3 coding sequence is TGTGCCAGCATCCCGCCCAATAAAGGCGAGCAGTACTTC. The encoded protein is CASIPPNKGEQYF.

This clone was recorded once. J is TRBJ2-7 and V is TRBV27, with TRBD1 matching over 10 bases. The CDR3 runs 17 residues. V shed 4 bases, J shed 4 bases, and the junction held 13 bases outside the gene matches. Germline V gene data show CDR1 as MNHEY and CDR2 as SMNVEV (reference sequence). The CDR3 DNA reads TGTGCCAGCAGTTCCGGAATCCGGACAGGGGGGTTTTACGAGCAGTACTTC. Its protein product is CASSSGIRTGGFYEQYF.